This T cell receptor (beta chain) comes out of a study of response to subunit inactivated influenza vaccine. The CDR3 loop spans 14 amino acids. Germline V gives CDR1 SGHVS, CDR2 FQNEAQ. V lost 6 bases to trimming and J lost 5 bases, with 15 bases between them. TCRdb reanalysed the RT-PCR reads using MiXCR and keeps one entry per CDR3 protein. The sample lists 500,000 to 600,000 distinct CDR3 sequences; approximately 7.6% were seen once. In this sample, this clonotype turned up many times. Its matching antigen is unknown. Study-wide points: Only a handful of new T cells, the authors suggested, are recruited with each seasonal influenza vaccination.

The rearrangement links TRBV7-8 to TRBJ2-3; D is unresolved. The sample in question was PBMCs from blood, obtained about 23 months after vaccination. This TCR came from a man aged 45-69 years who received an inactivated influenza vaccine. The CDR3 spells CASRNKLSQDTQYF. The CDR3, as DNA: TGTGCCAGCAGAAACAAGCTCTCGCAAGATACGCAGTATTTT.